This is a list of T cell receptor beta chains from one sample in a study of cytomegalovirus exposure and HLA in healthy donors. Sequenced by immunoSEQ multiplex PCR; TCRdb stores in-frame clones only, minus some. The sample contains approximately 190,000 clones, around 88% of which appear only once. Sequenced material: PBMCs. The receptors were sampled from a man between 35 and 55 years old in good health and CMV-seropositive. Both conserved end residues are part of each CDR3.

J,V,CDR3
TRBJ1-1,TRBV6-5,CASGVRYETEAFF
TRBJ1-2,TRBV30,CAWGAWGYTF
TRBJ2-1,TRBV19,CASSRGRVTNNEQFF
TRBJ2-3,TRBV6-4,CASSDSPSGSSDTQYF
TRBJ1-2,TRBV6-5,CASSDFGGGSGYTF
TRBJ2-7,TRBV27,CASSLYRGYEQYF
TRBJ1-1,TRBV19,CASSMGTGGWDTEAFF
TRBJ1-1,TRBV7-2,CASSSLISSAFF
TRBJ1-5,TRBV6-5,CASRPGIGQPQHF
TRBJ2-1,TRBV7-8,CASSLRQNNEQFF
TRBJ1-5,TRBV2,CASSVGTAYSNQPQHF
TRBJ2-5,TRBV11-2,CASSPRTGDDETQYF
TRBJ2-7,TRBV6-6,CASTDTYEQYF
TRBJ2-3,TRBV5-8,CASSPGQARHTDTQYF
NA,TRBV10-1,CASSSSGMYEQYF
TRBJ2-3,TRBV5-1,CASSSDRADTQYF
TRBJ2-1,TRBV5-4,CASSPDRYNEQFF
TRBJ1-1,TRBV5-1,CASSHVTAGVNTGAFF
TRBJ1-2,TRBV6-5,CASSYPGGWGGYTF
TRBJ2-7,TRBV4-3,CASSQVGGREQYF
TRBJ1-2,TRBV5-1,CASSFSGNGYTF
TRBJ1-1,TRBV6-6,CASSYRGEAFF
TRBJ2-7,TRBV6-6,CASSPSAGLEYF
TRBJ1-6,TRBV11-2,CASSLQGWNSPLHF
TRBJ1-1,TRBV6-6,CASSQTGGSIEAFF
TRBJ2-1,TRBV4-3,CASSRAGTSGTYNEQFF
TRBJ2-3,TRBV7-7,CASSLGDWGTDTQYF
TRBJ2-3,TRBV15,CATSRGLEFPDTQYF
TRBJ2-3,TRBV6-6,CASSYRAGGGTDTQYF
TRBJ1-4,TRBV4-2,CASSQDPKSSNEKLFF
TRBJ2-1,TRBV5-4,CASSSERASSYNEQFF
TRBJ1-5,TRBV7-2,CASSLGQGNSNQPQHF
TRBJ2-7,TRBV27,CASSWDYKAYEQYF
TRBJ2-7,TRBV5-1,CASSYRDSSYEQYF
TRBJ1-1,TRBV11-1,CASSLAQRGNTEAFF
TRBJ2-5,TRBV4-1,CASSQGILEVTQYF
TRBJ2-7,TRBV9,CASSPGSGLAGLNEQYF
TRBJ2-1,TRBV28,CASQSSGRRHYNEQFF
TRBJ2-5,TRBV11-1,CASSRGTGVQETQYF
TRBJ1-1,TRBV5-5,CASSLILFSNTEAFF